The next 17 T cell receptor beta chains were all read from a single sample in a study of spatial heterogeneity in lung cancer (dated by TCRdb to about 2019). The library was generated by 5' RACE. Sequencing was carried out with a NextSeq 500. TCRdb passed the public sequencing reads through fastp at Q25 and MiXCR, retaining productive beta sequences. Every distinct CDR3 protein forms one entry, paired with its most common genes and DNA. This sample comprises around 110,000 distinct CDR3 sequences, 9.5% to 15% of them detected only once. 15% to 20% of the sample lies in the top ten. In light of the paper, this sample's time point label describes: blood at routine non-recurrence follow-up after resection. For TCR sequencing, whole RNA was extracted from tumor and nontumor lung tissue, or from cryopreserved PBMC samples, and no cell sorting was done. Sequenced material: PBMCs, taken at follow-up. The receptors originated from a male donor with early-stage non-small cell lung cancer.

The chain combines TRBV11-2 with TRBJ1-5; D not certain. V shed 0 bases and J shed 5 bases, with 11 bases lying between them. CDR1 is SGHAT, CDR2 FQNNGV, per germline. This CDR3 is built from 15 residues. This CDR3 is CASSLDPGPYQPQHF. Here the CDR3 DNA reads TGTGCCAGCAGCTTAGATCCCGGGCCCTATCAGCCCCAGCATTTT.

This rearrangement joins TRBV4-2 to TRBJ2-3, with D possibly being TRBD1 (7 bases). Germline V gene lookup returns CDR1 LGHNA and CDR2 YNFKEQ. This CDR3 is built from 16 residues. Trimming took 2 bases from V and 2 from J, leaving 14 bases between them. Here the CDR3 DNA reads TGTGCCAGCAGCCAATCAGGAGGGGGCCTCACAGATACGCAGTATTTT. Amino acids: CASSQSGGGLTDTQYF.

This clonotype was counted ten times or more. The V and J genes are TRBV15 and TRBJ2-2; 9 bases agree with TRBD2. This CDR3 contains 14 residues. V lost 8 bases, J lost 2 bases, and 3 bases stayed unmatched. The germline CDR1 and CDR2 sequences are LNHNV and YYDKDF (reference sequence). CDR3 residues: CATGRGGNTGELFF. CDR3 in DNA: TGTGCCACCGGGCGGGGGGGCAACACCGGGGAGCTGTTTTTT.

This clonotype was counted many times. V usage is TRBV7-9 and J usage is TRBJ2-7; possibly TRBD1 or TRBD2 for D (6 bases each). The CDR3 runs to 16 residues. CDR1 and CDR2 from the germline V gene are SEHNR and FQNEAQ (reference sequence). V dropped 5 bases and J dropped 1 base, with 18 bases sitting between them. The CDR3 DNA follows: TGTGCCAGCAGCCCCGACACGGGGGCACATTCCTACGAGCAGTACTTC. It encodes CASSPDTGAHSYEQYF.

This clonotype was counted ten times or more. This chain links TRBV15 with TRBJ2-5; tentative D call: TRBD1 (5 bases). Germline CDR1 and CDR2: LNHNV and YYDKDF (reference sequence). Trimming left V 0 bases short and J 2 bases short, with 10 bases between. The CDR3 has 15 residues. The CDR3 bases are TGTGCCACCAGCAGAGATCGGCCAGGGCAAGAGACCCAGTACTTC. It yields the protein CATSRDRPGQETQYF. Supplemented by reference TRBV15 and TRBJ2-5, the full variable domain reads DAMVIQNPRYQVTQFGKPVTLSCSQTLNHNVMYWYQQKSSQAPKLLFHYYDKDFNNEADTPDNFQSRRPNTSFCFLDIRSPGLGDTAMYLCATSRDRPGQETQYFGPGTRLLVL.

This clonotype was found a few times. As DNA, the CDR3 is TGCGCCAGCAGTGATAACAGATATCAGCCCCAGCATTTT. It yields the protein CASSDNRYQPQHF. The rearrangement joins TRBV10-2 to TRBJ1-5; unclear D gene. Trimming took off 3 bases at V and 5 bases at J, with 8 bases between the two ends. Germline V gene data show CDR1 as WSHSY and CDR2 as SAAADI. The CDR3 has 13 residues.

The chain employs TRBV10-3 and TRBJ2-5; the D is unclear. This CDR3 comprises 14 residues. Germline CDR1 ENHRY, CDR2 SYGVKD. The V gene lost 3 bases and the J gene lost 4 bases, with 12 bases spanning the gap. The CDR3 loop reads CAISERPRIETQYF. The CDR3, as DNA: TGTGCCATCAGTGAACGCCCCCGAATAGAGACCCAGTACTTC.

This clonotype occurred a few times. This chain joins TRBV20-1 and TRBJ1-4; D ambiguous. The germline CDR1 and CDR2 sequences are DFQATT and SNEGSKA (reference sequence). The CDR3 length is 13 residues. V was trimmed by 4 bases and J by 3 bases, leaving 9 bases between them. CDR3 region: CSAMRAANEKLFF. CDR3 bases: TGCAGTGCTATGAGGGCGGCTAATGAAAAACTGTTTTTT.

The chain carries TRBV6-2 or TRBV6-3 and TRBJ1-2, with 9 bases identical to TRBD1. This CDR3 is 17 amino acids long. V gave up 6 bases and J gave up 8 bases; unmatched junction bases: 19. Germline values: CDR1 MNHEY, CDR2 SVGEGT. The CDR3 DNA follows: TGTGCCAGCAGCCCACCGTTACCGGGACAGGGAACGTGGGGCTACACCTTC. The encoded protein is CASSPPLPGQGTWGYTF.

This clonotype occurred a few times. The V and J genes are TRBV6-6 and TRBJ1-2; 8 bases align to TRBD1. This CDR3 has 14 amino acids. Germline V CDR1 and CDR2: MNHNY, SVGAGI (reference sequence). V was pared by 6 bases and J by 5 bases, with 8 bases of the junction left unmatched. As DNA, the CDR3 is TGTGCCAGCAGCGCACAGGGGGGGAGGTATGGCTACACCTTC. This encodes CASSAQGGRYGYTF.

This clonotype was recorded many times. For the CDR3, the DNA is TGCAGTGCTAGAGGGGACAGGGGGCACTATAGCAATCAGCCCCAGCATTTT. Amino acids: CSARGDRGHYSNQPQHF. The rearrangement uses TRBV20-1 and TRBJ1-5; TRBD1 aligns across 12 bases. V was pared by 1 base and J by 0 bases, with 4 bases of the junction left unmatched. The CDR3 extends over 17 amino acids. Germline CDR1 and CDR2: DFQATT and SNEGSKA (reference sequence).

This clonotype was seen ten or more times. The chain carries TRBV4-1 and TRBJ1-5; no definite D call. This CDR3 has 16 amino acids. V shed 0 bases and J shed 1 base, with 10 bases lying between them. Germline-derived CDR1 and CDR2 are MGHRA and YSYEKL. CDR3 DNA sequence: TGCGCCAGCAGCCAAGAAGCGCAAGAAAGCAATCAGCCCCAGCATTTT. Translation: CASSQEAQESNQPQHF.

The table lists this clonotype with a few counts. The CDR3 spells CASSPSLNTEAFF. The CDR3 region has the DNA TGTGCCAGTAGCCCCAGCCTGAACACTGAAGCTTTCTTT. The chain carries TRBV19 and TRBJ1-1; D is unresolved. V dropped 6 bases and J dropped 0 bases, with 8 bases sitting between them. This CDR3 region has 13 residues. Germline loops: CDR1 LNHDA, CDR2 SQIVND (reference sequence).

This clonotype was recorded at least ten times. The chain links TRBV6-2 or TRBV6-3 to TRBJ1-1, with 7 bases aligning to TRBD1. The V gene's germline CDR1 is MNHEY and CDR2 SVGEGT. The trim removed 0 bases at V and 6 bases at J, leaving 7 bases unmatched. This CDR3 is 15 amino acids long. The CDR3, as DNA: TGTGCCAGCAGTTACTCAAATGACAGGGCCTCTGAAGCTTTCTTT. It encodes CASSYSNDRASEAFF.

This chain uses TRBV27 with TRBJ2-7; D call uncertain. The V end lost 6 bases, the J end lost 1 base, and 10 bases lay between the germline ends. The CDR3 consists of 13 residues. Germline CDR1 and CDR2: MNHEY and SMNVEV (reference sequence). Here the CDR3 reads CASSPTDSYEQYF. The CDR3 DNA reads TGTGCCAGCAGCCCGACTGATTCCTACGAGCAGTACTTC.

The V and J genes are TRBV7-2 and TRBJ1-4; 7 bases are a match to TRBD1. Per the germline V gene, CDR1 is SGHTA and CDR2 is FQGNSA. With 7 bases clipped from V and 3 bases from J, the junction kept 14 bases outside the gene matches. CDR3 size: 17 residues. The CDR3 DNA is TGTGCCAGCACTCCCAGGGGGAACTCAGCGGCTAATGAAAAACTGTTTTTT. Translated, it gives CASTPRGNSAANEKLFF.

The chain employs TRBV28 and TRBJ1-1; D remains unclear. CDR3 length equals 15 residues. Germline assignment: CDR1 MDHEN and CDR2 SYDVKM. Trimming shortened V by 4 bases and J by 4 bases, and 16 bases separated the two germline ends. The CDR3 nucleotides read TGTGCCAGCAGTTCTTTCGCAGGATATGGCACTGAAGCTTTCTTT. Amino acid sequence: CASSSFAGYGTEAFF.